These 8 T cell receptor beta chains originate from one sample sequenced in a study of shared clonotypes between healthy human individuals. Profiled with immunoSEQ multiplex PCR; TCRdb holds only in-frame clones, not every one. The sample consists of roughly 2 million clones, approximately 94% of them appearing once. Sequencing used naive CD4+ T cells sorted from blood. Subset defined: CD45RA+ positively selected. Receptors originate from a man aged 18-30 years in good health.

The CDR3 DNA reads TGTGCCAGCAGCGTAGCCCCAGCGGGAGGGTACGAGCAGTACTTC. Residues: CASSVAPAGGYEQYF. The chain recombines TRBV9 with TRBJ2-7, with 10 bases identical to TRBD2. Losses at the gene ends were 0 bases for V and 4 bases for J; bases not matched to a gene: 4. There are 15 residues in the CDR3. Germline-derived CDR1 and CDR2 are SGDLS and YYNGEE.

The rearrangement links TRBV19 to TRBJ2-6; no clear D gene. Germline V gene sequence: CDR1 LNHDA, CDR2 SQIVND (reference sequence). The CDR3 has 16 residues. The V and J ends lost 5 bases and 0 bases respectively, with 11 bases between them. The DNA for the CDR3 is TGTGCCAGTAGTCAAGGGCAAATCTCTGGGGCCAACGTCCTGACTTTC. Translating gives CASSQGQISGANVLTF.

The chain links TRBV30 to TRBJ1-2; D gene unclear. The CDR3 runs to 13 residues. Germline CDR1 GTSNPN, CDR2 SVGIG (reference sequence). The V end was cut by 0 bases, the J end by 1 base, with 6 bases between. CDR3 loop: CAWSVDNNYGYTF. The CDR3 DNA sequence: TGTGCCTGGAGTGTAGACAATAACTATGGCTACACCTTC.

The count of this clone is one. This sequence joins TRBV7-9 and TRBJ1-4; tentative D call: TRBD1 (6 bases). The germline gives CDR1 SEHNR, CDR2 FQNEAQ (reference sequence). This CDR3 has 18 residues. V gave up 1 base and J gave up 1 base, with 16 bases separating them. The CDR3 loop reads CASSLVVAGDLTNEKLFF. CDR3 nucleotide sequence: TGTGCCAGCAGCTTAGTCGTCGCAGGGGATTTAACTAATGAAAAACTGTTTTTT.

The genes are TRBV30 and TRBJ2-2; 8 positions agree with TRBD2. The junction had 4 bases not matched to a gene; V was cut back by 8 bases and J by 2 bases. The CDR3 runs to 13 residues. Germline V CDR1 and CDR2: GTSNPN, SVGIG (reference sequence). The CDR3 sequence is CARSGTNTGELFF. DNA for the CDR3: TGTGCCCGTAGCGGGACTAACACCGGGGAGCTGTTTTTT.

V gene TRBV27 combines with J gene TRBJ1-2, with D perhaps matching TRBD1 (5 bases). There are 15 residues in the CDR3. The ends were cut back, 4 bases at V and 3 bases at J, with 15 bases in the middle. The germline V gene has CDR1 MNHEY and CDR2 SMNVEV (reference sequence). The CDR3 loop is CASSSGSGTYYGYTF. The CDR3 nucleotides read TGTGCCAGCAGTTCAGGGTCAGGGACCTACTATGGCTACACCTTC.

The V gene is TRBV7-9, the J gene TRBJ1-4; D is perhaps TRBD1 (5 bases). Germline V gives CDR1 SEHNR, CDR2 FQNEAQ (reference sequence). V lost 6 bases and J lost 4, with 15 bases in between. The CDR3 runs to 15 residues. The CDR3 region is CASSPTGGNNEKLFF. The CDR3 region has the DNA TGTGCCAGCAGTCCGACTGGGGGGAATAATGAAAAACTGTTTTTT.

The chain is built from TRBV6-1 and TRBJ1-1; perhaps TRBD1 as D (5 bases). V was pared by 7 bases and J by 3 bases, with 15 bases between. The CDR3 runs 14 residues. Germline V gene sequence: CDR1 MNHNS, CDR2 SASEGT. DNA for the CDR3: TGTGCCAGCATTCCAGGGAACTGGGACACTGAAGCTTTCTTT. Residues: CASIPGNWDTEAFF.